The 3 T cell receptor beta chains in this list originate from one sample, sequenced in a study of cytomegalovirus exposure and HLA in healthy donors (TCRdb year 2017). Receptor libraries were prepared by the immunoSEQ multiplex PCR assay. A mixture of 60 forward primers for TCR Vbeta segments and 13 reverse primers for TCR Jbeta segments was used in the multiplex PCR. Entries here come from immuneACCESS through TCRdb and include only in-frame sequences with V and J called. Some clones fail to appear in such tables; in the studies checked, an unresolved V gene covers under half of the shortfall, and the cause of the remainder is unknown. For this sample there are some 250,000 clones; about 80% appear just once. The ten largest clonotypes hold around 5.7% of the sample. Material: PBMCs. The receptors originated from a woman in her thirties or forties in good health and CMV-seropositive.

A remark on this clone: Other DNA variants within this sample encode the same CDR3. This chain uses TRBV30 with TRBJ1-5, with D perhaps TRBD1 (6 bases). The CDR3 totals 12 residues. V lost 0 bases, J lost 6 bases, and 6 bases lay in between. Looked up from germline, CDR1 is GTSNPN and CDR2 is SVGIG (reference sequence). CDR3 bases: TGTGCCTGGAGTGTACAGGGTCAGCCCCAGCATTTT. Translation: CAWSVQGQPQHF. The full variable domain, rest sourced from reference TRBV30 and TRBJ1-5, is SQTIHQWPATLVQPVGSPLSLECTVEGTSNPNLYWYRQAAGRGLQLLFYSVGIGQISSEVPQNLSASRPQDRQFILSSKKLLLSDSGFYLCAWSVQGQPQHFGDGTRLSIL.

This chain links TRBV7-6 with TRBJ2-3; perhaps TRBD1 as D (6 bases). Deletions cut 2 bases from V and 6 bases from J, with 9 bases between. This CDR3 region has 13 residues. The germline CDR1 and CDR2 sequences are SGHVS and FNYEAQ. In nucleotides, the CDR3 is TGTGCCAGCAGCTTACGTCAGGGGGATACGCAGTATTTT. Protein product: CASSLRQGDTQYF.

As regards this clone: Germline is not matched at one junction end, which may reflect a read error. V gene TRBV19 combines with J gene TRBJ1-2; TRBD1 matches 9 bases. CDR3 length: 15 residues. The germline CDR1 and CDR2 sequences are LNHDA and SQIVND (reference sequence). The CDR3, as DNA: TGTGCCAGTAGTTTAGATACAGGGGGCGAAAATGGCTACACCTTC. Encoded protein: CASSLDTGGENGYTF.